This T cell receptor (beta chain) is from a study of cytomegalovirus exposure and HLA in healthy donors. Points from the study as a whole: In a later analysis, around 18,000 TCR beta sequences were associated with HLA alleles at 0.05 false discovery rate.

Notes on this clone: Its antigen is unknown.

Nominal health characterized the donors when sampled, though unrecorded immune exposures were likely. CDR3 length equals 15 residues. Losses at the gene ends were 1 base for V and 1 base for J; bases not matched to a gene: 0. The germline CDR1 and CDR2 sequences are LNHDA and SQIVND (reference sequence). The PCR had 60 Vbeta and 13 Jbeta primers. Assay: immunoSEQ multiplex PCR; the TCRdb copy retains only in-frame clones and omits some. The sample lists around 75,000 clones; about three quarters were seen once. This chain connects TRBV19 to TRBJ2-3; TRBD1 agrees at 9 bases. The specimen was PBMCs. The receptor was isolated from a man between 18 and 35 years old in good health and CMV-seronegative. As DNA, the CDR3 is TGTGCCAGTAGTATAGGGACAGGGGGCACAGATACGCAGTATTTT. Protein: CASSIGTGGTDTQYF.